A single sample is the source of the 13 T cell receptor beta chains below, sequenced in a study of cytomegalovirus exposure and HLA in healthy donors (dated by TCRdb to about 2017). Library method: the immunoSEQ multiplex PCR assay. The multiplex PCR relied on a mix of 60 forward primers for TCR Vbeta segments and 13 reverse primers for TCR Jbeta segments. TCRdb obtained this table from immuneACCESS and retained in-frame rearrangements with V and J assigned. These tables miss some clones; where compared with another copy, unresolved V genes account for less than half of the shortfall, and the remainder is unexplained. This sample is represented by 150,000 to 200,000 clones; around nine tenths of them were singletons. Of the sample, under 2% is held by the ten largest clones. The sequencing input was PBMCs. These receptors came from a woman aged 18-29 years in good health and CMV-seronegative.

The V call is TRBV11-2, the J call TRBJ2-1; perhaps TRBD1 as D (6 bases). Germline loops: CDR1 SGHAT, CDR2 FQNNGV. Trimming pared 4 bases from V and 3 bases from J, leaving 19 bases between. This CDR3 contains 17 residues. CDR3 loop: CASSSSRGGFGYNEQFF. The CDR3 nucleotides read TGTGCCAGCAGCTCCTCCCGAGGGGGATTCGGCTACAATGAGCAGTTCTTC.

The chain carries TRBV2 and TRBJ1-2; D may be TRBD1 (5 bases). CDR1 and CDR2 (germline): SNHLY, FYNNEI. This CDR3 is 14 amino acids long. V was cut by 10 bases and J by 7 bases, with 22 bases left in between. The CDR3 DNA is TGTGCCAACAAACCCGGTCGGCAGGGAGGTGGCTACACCTTC. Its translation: CANKPGRQGGGYTF.

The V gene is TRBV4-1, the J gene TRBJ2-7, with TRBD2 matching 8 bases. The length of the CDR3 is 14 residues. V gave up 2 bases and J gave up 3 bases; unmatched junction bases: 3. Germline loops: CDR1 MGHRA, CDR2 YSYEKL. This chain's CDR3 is CASSQTAGDYEQYF. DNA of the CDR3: TGCGCCAGCAGCCAAACAGCGGGGGACTACGAGCAGTACTTC.

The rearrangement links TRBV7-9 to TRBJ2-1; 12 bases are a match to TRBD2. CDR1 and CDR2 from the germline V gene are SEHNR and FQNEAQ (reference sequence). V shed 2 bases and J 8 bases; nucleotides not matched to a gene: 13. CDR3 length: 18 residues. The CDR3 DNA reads TGTGCCAGCAGCTTATCCCCCACTACTAGCGGGAGGCAGGATGAGCAGTTCTTC. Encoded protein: CASSLSPTTSGRQDEQFF.

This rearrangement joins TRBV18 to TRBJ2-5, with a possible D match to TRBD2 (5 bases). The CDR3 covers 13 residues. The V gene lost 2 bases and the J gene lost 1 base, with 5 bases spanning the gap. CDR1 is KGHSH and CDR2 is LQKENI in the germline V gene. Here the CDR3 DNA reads TGTGCCAGCTCACCAGGAGGCCAAGAGACCCAGTACTTC. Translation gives CASSPGGQETQYF.

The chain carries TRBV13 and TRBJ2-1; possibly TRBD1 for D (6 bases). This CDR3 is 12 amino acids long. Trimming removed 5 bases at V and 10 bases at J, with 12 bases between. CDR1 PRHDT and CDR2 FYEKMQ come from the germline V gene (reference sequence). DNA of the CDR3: TGTGCCAGCAGCGCAACAGGGCCCGAGCAGTTCTTC. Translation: CASSATGPEQFF.

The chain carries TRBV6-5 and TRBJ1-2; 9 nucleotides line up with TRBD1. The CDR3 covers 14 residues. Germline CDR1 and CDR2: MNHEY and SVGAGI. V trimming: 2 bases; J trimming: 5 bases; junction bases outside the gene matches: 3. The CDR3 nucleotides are TGTGCCAGCAGTTACACAGGGGGCGGGTATGGCTACACCTTC. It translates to CASSYTGGGYGYTF.

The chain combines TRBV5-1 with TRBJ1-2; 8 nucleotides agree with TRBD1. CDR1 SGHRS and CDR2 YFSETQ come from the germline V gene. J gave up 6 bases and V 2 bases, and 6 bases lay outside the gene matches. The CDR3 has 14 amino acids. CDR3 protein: CASSFAGQDHGYTF. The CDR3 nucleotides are TGCGCCAGCAGCTTTGCGGGACAGGACCATGGCTACACCTTC. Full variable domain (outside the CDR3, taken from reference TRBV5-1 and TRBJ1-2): KAGVTQTPRYLIKTRGQQVTLSCSPISGHRSVSWYQQTPGQGLQFLFEYFSETQRNKGNFPGRFSGRQFSNSRSEMNVSTLELGDSALYLCASSFAGQDHGYTFGSGTRLTVV.

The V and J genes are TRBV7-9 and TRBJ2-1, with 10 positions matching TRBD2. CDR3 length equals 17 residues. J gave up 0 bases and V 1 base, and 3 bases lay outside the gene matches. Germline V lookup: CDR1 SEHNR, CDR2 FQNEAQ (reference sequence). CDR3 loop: CASSLGASGSSYNEQFF. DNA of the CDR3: TGTGCCAGCAGCTTAGGGGCTAGCGGGAGCTCCTACAATGAGCAGTTCTTC.

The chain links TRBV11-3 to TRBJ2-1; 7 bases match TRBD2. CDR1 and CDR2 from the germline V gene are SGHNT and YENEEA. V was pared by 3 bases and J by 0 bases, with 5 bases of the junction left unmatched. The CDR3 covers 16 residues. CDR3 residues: CASSFLAGVSYNEQFF. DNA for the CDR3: TGTGCCAGCAGCTTTTTAGCGGGTGTCTCCTACAATGAGCAGTTCTTC.

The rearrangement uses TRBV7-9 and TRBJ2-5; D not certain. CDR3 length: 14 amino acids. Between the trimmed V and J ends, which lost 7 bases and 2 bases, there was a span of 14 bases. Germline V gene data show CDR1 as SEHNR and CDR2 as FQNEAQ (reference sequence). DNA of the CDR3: TGTGCCAGCACCCCCCGCTCCGGTCAAGAGACCCAGTACTTC. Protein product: CASTPRSGQETQYF.

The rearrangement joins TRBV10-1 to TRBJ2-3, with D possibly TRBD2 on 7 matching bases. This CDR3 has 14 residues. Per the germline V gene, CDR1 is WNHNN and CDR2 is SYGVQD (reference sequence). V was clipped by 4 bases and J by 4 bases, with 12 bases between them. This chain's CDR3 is CASSAPGGSDTQYF. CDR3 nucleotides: TGCGCCAGCAGTGCACCGGGGGGCTCAGATACGCAGTATTTT.

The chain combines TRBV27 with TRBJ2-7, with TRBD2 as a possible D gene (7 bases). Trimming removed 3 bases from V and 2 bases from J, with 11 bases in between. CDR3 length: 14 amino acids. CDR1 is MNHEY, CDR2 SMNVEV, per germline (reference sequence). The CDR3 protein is CASSFTGRAYEQYF. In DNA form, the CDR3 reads TGTGCCAGCAGTTTCACAGGGAGGGCCTACGAGCAGTACTTC.